This TCR beta chain is drawn from a study of CD8 T cells in ankylosing spondylitis. This clonotype was seen many times. Antigen specificity is unknown. Whole-study results and caveats: Reportedly, significant enrichment of disease-linked clones occurred in matched ankylosing spondylitis synovial fluid. Disease-linked clones were CD8+ and relatively rare in peripheral blood. There was a TCR beta motif, made of eight highly homologous variants, that appeared characteristic of ankylosing spondylitis blood.

Unmatched junction bases numbered 6, after V lost 5 bases and J lost 8 bases. The length of the CDR3 is 13 residues. Germline values: CDR1 MNHNS, CDR2 SASEGT. As the method for making TCR beta libraries, quantitative 5'-RACE with molecular barcodes was used. TCRdb analysed the 5' RACE reads with MiXCR anew, one entry per CDR3 protein. Of about 190,000 distinct CDR3 sequences listed, 10% to 15% are singletons. The clonotype originates from a female donor with ankylosing spondylitis or in good health (not recorded which). The V gene is TRBV6-1, the J gene TRBJ2-1, with 7 bases that match TRBD1. Sequencing was carried out using blood, either unsorted or a sorted T cell fraction (not recorded which). CDR3 loop: CASSPTGIYEQFF. CDR3 DNA: TGTGCCAGCAGTCCGACAGGGATCTATGAGCAGTTCTTC.